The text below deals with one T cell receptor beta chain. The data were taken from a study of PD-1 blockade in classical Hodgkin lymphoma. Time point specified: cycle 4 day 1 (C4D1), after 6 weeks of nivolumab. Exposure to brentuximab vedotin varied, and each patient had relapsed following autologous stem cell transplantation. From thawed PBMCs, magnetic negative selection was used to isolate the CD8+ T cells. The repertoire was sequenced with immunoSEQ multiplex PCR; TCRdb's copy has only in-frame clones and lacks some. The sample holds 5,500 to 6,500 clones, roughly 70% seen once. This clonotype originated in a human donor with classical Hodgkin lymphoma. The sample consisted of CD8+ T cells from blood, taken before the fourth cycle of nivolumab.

The CDR3: CASSTTSELNTEAFF. The CDR3 region has the DNA TGTGCCAGCAGCACAACCTCAGAGTTGAACACTGAAGCTTTCTTT. The J gene is TRBJ1-1, the V gene TRBV27; no firm D call. The V and J ends lost 6 bases and 0 bases respectively, with 14 bases between them. The CDR3 extends over 15 amino acids. Germline CDR1 reads MNHEY; CDR2 reads SMNVEV (reference sequence).